This is a list of T cell receptor beta chains from one sample in a study of siplizumab effects on memory and regulatory T cells. TCRdb keeps only in-frame clones here, not all; method: immunoSEQ multiplex PCR. This sample carries roughly 60,000 clones, nearly 98% of them seen once, and the ten largest clones take around 0.086%. The sample consisted of naive CD8+ T cells sorted from blood. These receptors came from a human donor in good health. Each CDR3 is given with its conserved first and last residue. The D gene is left open where the match is weak.

d_call	j_call	v_call	cdr3_aa	cdr3_nt
TRBD2	TRBJ2-3	TRBV7-2	CASSPLAGAYTDTQYF	TGTGCCAGCAGCCCATTAGCGGGGGCCTACACAGATACGCAGTATTTT
-	TRBJ2-6	TRBV27	CASSSRDNSGANVLTF	TGTGCCAGCAGTTCCCGGGACAACTCTGGGGCCAACGTCCTGACTTTC
TRBD1	TRBJ2-3	TRBV9	CASSVLVGTGITDTQYF	TGTGCCAGCAGCGTACTAGTTGGGACAGGGATTACAGATACGCAGTATTTT
-	TRBJ1-1	TRBV23-1	CASSQWREYTEAFF	TGCGCCAGCAGTCAATGGCGTGAGTACACTGAAGCTTTCTTT
TRBD1	TRBJ2-1	TRBV7-9	CASTYGTGPYNEQFF	TGTGCCAGCACCTACGGGACAGGGCCCTACAATGAGCAGTTCTTC
TRBD1	TRBJ1-2	TRBV6-6	CASSYRTGLPGYTF	TGTGCCAGCAGTTACAGGACAGGGCTTCCAGGCTACACCTTC
-	TRBJ2-4	TRBV6-5	CASSSGGETKNIQYF	TGTGCCAGCAGTTCCGGGGGCGAGACCAAAAACATTCAGTACTTC
-	TRBJ2-7	TRBV13	CASSFRDNLFEQYF	TGTGCCAGCAGCTTCCGGGACAATCTGTTCGAGCAGTACTTC
-	TRBJ2-7	TRBV9	CASSVGGETYEQYF	TGTGCCAGCAGCGTGGGAGGTGAGACGTACGAGCAGTACTTC
-	TRBJ2-1	TRBV7-9	CASSSHSPRGSYNEQFF	TGTGCCAGCAGCTCCCATTCGCCGCGGGGCTCCTACAATGAGCAGTTCTTC
-	TRBJ2-3	TRBV9	CASSDGDSTDTQYF	TGTGCCAGCAGCGACGGAGACAGCACAGATACGCAGTATTTT
-	TRBJ2-7	TRBV5-1	CASSLYSGTLPEQYF	TGCGCCAGCAGCCTCTACTCCGGGACGCTCCCCGAGCAGTACTTC
-	TRBJ1-5	TRBV2	CASGRETNQPQHF	TGTGCCAGCGGGCGGGAAACAAATCAGCCCCAGCATTTT
TRBD2	TRBJ2-3	TRBV9	CASSASGGASDTQYF	TGTGCCAGCAGCGCCAGCGGGGGGGCCTCAGATACGCAGTATTTT
-	TRBJ2-3	TRBV7-3	CASSLGGGGTDTQYF	TGTGCCAGCAGCTTAGGAGGGGGAGGCACAGATACGCAGTATTTT
TRBD1	TRBJ2-1	TRBV2	CASSAAGGRNEQFF	TGTGCCAGCAGTGCGGCAGGGGGCAGGAATGAGCAGTTCTTC
-	TRBJ1-1	TRBV28	CASRPWDTKNTEAFF	TGTGCCAGCAGACCTTGGGACACCAAGAACACTGAAGCTTTCTTT
-	TRBJ2-3	TRBV5-1	CASSLGIGADTQYF	TGCGCCAGCAGCTTGGGGATCGGAGCAGATACGCAGTATTTT